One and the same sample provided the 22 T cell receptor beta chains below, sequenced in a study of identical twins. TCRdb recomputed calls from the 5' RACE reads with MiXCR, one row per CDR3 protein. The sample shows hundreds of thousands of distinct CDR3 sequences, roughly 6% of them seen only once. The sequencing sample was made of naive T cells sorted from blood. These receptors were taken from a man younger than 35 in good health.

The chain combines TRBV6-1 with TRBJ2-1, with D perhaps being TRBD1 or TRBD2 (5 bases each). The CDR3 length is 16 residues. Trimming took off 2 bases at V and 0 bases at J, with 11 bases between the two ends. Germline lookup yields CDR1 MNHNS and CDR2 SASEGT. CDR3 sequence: CASSEQGAFSYNEQFF. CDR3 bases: TGTGCCAGCAGTGAACAGGGAGCTTTCTCCTACAATGAGCAGTTCTTC.

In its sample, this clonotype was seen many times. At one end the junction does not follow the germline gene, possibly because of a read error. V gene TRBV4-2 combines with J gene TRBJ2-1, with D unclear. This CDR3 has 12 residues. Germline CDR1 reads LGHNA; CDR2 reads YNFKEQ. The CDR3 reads CASSQDYTEQFF. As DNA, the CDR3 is TGTGCCAGCAGCCAAGATTACACTGAGCAGTTCTTC.

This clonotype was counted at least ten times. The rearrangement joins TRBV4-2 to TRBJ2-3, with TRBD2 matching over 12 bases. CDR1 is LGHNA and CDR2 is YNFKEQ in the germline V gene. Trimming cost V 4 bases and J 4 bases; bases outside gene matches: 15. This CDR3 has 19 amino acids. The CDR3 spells CASSPDIILAGGFPDTQYF. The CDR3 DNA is TGTGCCAGCAGCCCTGATATCATTCTAGCGGGAGGGTTTCCAGATACGCAGTATTTT.

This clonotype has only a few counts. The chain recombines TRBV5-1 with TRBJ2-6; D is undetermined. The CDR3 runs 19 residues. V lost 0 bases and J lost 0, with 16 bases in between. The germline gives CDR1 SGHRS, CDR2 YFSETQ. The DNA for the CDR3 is TGCGCCAGCAGCTTGGATTATGGTGTTGGGCTCTCTGGGGCCAACGTCCTGACTTTC. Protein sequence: CASSLDYGVGLSGANVLTF.

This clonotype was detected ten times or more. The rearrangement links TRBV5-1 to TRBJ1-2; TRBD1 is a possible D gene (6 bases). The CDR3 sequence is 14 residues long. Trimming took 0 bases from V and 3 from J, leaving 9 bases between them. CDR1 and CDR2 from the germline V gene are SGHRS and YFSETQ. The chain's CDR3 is CASSLGGQDYGYTF. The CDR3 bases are TGCGCCAGCAGCTTGGGGGGGCAGGACTATGGCTACACCTTC.

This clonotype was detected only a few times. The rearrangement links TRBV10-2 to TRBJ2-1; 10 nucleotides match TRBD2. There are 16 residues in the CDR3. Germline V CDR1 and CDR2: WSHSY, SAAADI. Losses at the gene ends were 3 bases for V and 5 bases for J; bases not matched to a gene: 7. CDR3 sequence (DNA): TGCGCCAGCAGTGATGTTTGGACTAGCGGACACAATGAGCAGTTCTTC. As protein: CASSDVWTSGHNEQFF.

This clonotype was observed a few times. Here the CDR3 DNA reads TGTGCCAGCAGCTTACCCCTTCGGGGCGGGAGGTACACAGATACGCAGTATTTT. Amino acid sequence: CASSLPLRGGRYTDTQYF. The V gene is TRBV7-8, the J gene TRBJ2-3; 8 bases fit TRBD2. With 2 bases clipped from V and 2 bases from J, the junction kept 12 bases outside the gene matches. Germline V gene sequence: CDR1 SGHVS, CDR2 FQNEAQ. This CDR3 contains 18 residues. Full variable domain (missing parts from reference TRBV7-8 and TRBJ2-3): GAGVSQSPRYKVAKRGQDVALRCDPISGHVSLFWYQQALGQGPEFLTYFQNEAQLDKSGLPSDRFFAERPEGSVSTLKIQRTQQEDSAVYLCASSLPLRGGRYTDTQYFGPGTRLTVL.

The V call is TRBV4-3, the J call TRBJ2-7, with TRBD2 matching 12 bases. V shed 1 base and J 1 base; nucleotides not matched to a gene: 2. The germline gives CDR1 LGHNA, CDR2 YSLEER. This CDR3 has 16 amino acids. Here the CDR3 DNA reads TGCGCCAGCAGCCAAGGGACTAGCGGGGCTTCCTACGAGCAGTACTTC. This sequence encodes CASSQGTSGASYEQYF.

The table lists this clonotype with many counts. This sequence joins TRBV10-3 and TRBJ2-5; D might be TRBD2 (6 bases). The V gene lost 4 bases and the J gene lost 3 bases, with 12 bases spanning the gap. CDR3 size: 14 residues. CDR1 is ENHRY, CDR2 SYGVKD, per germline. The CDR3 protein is CAISVPGAEETQYF. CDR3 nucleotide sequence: TGTGCCATCAGTGTGCCGGGAGCGGAAGAGACCCAGTACTTC.

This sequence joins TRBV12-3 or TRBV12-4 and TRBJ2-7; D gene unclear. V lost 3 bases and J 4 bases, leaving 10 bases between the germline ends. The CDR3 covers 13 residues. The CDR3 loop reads CASSFQATYEQYF. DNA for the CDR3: TGTGCCAGCAGTTTCCAGGCGACTTACGAGCAGTACTTC.

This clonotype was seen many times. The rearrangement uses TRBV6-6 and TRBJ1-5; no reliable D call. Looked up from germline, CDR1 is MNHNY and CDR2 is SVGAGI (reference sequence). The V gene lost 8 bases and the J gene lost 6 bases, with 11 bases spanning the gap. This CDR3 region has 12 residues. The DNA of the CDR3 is TGTGCCAGCGGAGGGATGGCTCAGCCCCAGCATTTT. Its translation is CASGGMAQPQHF.

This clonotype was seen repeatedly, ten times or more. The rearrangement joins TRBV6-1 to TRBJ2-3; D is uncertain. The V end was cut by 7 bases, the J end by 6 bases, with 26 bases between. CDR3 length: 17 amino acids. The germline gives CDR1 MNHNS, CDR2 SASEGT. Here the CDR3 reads CASTNSWAQSQEDTQYF. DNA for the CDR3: TGTGCCAGCACTAATTCGTGGGCGCAATCTCAGGAGGATACGCAGTATTTT.

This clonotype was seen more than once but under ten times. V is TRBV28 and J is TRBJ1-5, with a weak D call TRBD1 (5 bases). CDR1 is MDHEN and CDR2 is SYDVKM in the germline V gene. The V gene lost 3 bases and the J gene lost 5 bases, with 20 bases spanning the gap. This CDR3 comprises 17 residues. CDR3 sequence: CASSFSKGRADYQPQHF. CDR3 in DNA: TGTGCCAGCAGTTTCTCGAAGGGGCGGGCCGACTATCAGCCCCAGCATTTT.

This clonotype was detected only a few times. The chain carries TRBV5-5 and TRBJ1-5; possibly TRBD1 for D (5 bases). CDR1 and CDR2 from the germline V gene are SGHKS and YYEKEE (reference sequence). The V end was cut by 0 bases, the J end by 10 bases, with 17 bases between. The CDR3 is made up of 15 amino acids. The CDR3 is CASSLEGREFDPQHF. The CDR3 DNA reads TGTGCCAGCAGCTTGGAGGGGCGGGAGTTTGATCCCCAGCATTTT.

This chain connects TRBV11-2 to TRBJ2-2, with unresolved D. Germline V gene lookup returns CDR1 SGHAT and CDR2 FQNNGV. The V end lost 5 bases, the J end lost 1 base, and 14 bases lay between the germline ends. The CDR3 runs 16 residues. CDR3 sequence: CASSPPARVNTGELFF. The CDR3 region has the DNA TGTGCCAGCAGCCCCCCCGCACGGGTGAACACCGGGGAGCTGTTTTTT.

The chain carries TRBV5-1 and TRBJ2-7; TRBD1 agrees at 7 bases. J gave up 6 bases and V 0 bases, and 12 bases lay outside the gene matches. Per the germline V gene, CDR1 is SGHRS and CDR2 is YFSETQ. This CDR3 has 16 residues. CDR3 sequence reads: CASSLGGGDSPLEQYF. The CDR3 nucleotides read TGCGCCAGCAGCTTGGGGGGTGGGGACAGCCCCCTCGAGCAGTACTTC.

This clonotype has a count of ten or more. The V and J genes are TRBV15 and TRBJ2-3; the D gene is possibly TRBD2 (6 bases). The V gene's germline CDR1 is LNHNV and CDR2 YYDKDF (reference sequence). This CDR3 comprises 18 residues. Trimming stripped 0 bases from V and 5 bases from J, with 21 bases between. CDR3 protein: CATSRDIWEARFGDTQYF. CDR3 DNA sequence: TGTGCCACCAGCAGAGATATATGGGAGGCCAGGTTCGGAGATACGCAGTATTTT.

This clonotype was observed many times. CDR3: CSALERAGNNEQFF. The CDR3 DNA is TGCAGTGCGTTGGAGCGGGCAGGTAACAATGAGCAGTTCTTC. This chain connects TRBV20-1 to TRBJ2-1; TRBD2 is a possible D gene (6 bases). Trimming shortened V by 6 bases and J by 5 bases, and 17 bases separated the two germline ends. Looked up from germline, CDR1 is DFQATT and CDR2 is SNEGSKA (reference sequence). The CDR3 consists of 14 residues.

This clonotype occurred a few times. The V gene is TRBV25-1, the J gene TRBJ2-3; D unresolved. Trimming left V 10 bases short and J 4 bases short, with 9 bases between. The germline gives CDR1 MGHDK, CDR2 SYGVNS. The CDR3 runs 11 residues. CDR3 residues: CATSDPDTQYF. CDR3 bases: TGTGCCACCTCGGACCCAGATACGCAGTATTTT. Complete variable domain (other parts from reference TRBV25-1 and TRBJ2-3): EADIYQTPRYLVIGTGKKITLECSQTMGHDKMYWYQQDPGMELHLIHYSYGVNSTEKGDLSSESTVSRIRTEHFPLTLESARPSHTSQYLCATSDPDTQYFGPGTRLTVL.

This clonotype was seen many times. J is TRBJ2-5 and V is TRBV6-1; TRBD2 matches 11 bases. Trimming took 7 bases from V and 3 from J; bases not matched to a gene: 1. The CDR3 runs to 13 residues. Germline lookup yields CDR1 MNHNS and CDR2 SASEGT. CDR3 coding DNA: TGTGCCAGCAAGGGACTAGCGGAAGAGACCCAGTACTTC. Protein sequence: CASKGLAEETQYF.

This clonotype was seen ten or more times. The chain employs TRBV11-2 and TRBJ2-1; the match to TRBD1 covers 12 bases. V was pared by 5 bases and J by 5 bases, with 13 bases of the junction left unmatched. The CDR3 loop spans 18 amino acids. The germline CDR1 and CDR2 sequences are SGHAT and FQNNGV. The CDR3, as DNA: TGTGCCAGCAGCCCTAGGGGGGACAGGGGGCAAGGGCACAATGAGCAGTTCTTC. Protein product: CASSPRGDRGQGHNEQFF. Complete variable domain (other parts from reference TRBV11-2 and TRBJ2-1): EAGVAQSPRYKIIEKRQSVAFWCNPISGHATLYWYQQILGQGPKLLIQFQNNGVVDDSQLPKDRFSAERLKGVDSTLKIQPAKLEDSAVYLCASSPRGDRGQGHNEQFFGPGTRLTVL.

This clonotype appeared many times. The CDR3, as DNA: TGTGCCAGCAGTTTAACTAGCGGGAGAGGAGAGACCCAGTACTTC. Translated: CASSLTSGRGETQYF. V and J are TRBV12-3 or TRBV12-4 and TRBJ2-5; the match to TRBD2 covers 11 bases. The CDR3 totals 15 residues. V was pared by 2 bases and J by 4 bases, with 3 bases of the junction left unmatched.